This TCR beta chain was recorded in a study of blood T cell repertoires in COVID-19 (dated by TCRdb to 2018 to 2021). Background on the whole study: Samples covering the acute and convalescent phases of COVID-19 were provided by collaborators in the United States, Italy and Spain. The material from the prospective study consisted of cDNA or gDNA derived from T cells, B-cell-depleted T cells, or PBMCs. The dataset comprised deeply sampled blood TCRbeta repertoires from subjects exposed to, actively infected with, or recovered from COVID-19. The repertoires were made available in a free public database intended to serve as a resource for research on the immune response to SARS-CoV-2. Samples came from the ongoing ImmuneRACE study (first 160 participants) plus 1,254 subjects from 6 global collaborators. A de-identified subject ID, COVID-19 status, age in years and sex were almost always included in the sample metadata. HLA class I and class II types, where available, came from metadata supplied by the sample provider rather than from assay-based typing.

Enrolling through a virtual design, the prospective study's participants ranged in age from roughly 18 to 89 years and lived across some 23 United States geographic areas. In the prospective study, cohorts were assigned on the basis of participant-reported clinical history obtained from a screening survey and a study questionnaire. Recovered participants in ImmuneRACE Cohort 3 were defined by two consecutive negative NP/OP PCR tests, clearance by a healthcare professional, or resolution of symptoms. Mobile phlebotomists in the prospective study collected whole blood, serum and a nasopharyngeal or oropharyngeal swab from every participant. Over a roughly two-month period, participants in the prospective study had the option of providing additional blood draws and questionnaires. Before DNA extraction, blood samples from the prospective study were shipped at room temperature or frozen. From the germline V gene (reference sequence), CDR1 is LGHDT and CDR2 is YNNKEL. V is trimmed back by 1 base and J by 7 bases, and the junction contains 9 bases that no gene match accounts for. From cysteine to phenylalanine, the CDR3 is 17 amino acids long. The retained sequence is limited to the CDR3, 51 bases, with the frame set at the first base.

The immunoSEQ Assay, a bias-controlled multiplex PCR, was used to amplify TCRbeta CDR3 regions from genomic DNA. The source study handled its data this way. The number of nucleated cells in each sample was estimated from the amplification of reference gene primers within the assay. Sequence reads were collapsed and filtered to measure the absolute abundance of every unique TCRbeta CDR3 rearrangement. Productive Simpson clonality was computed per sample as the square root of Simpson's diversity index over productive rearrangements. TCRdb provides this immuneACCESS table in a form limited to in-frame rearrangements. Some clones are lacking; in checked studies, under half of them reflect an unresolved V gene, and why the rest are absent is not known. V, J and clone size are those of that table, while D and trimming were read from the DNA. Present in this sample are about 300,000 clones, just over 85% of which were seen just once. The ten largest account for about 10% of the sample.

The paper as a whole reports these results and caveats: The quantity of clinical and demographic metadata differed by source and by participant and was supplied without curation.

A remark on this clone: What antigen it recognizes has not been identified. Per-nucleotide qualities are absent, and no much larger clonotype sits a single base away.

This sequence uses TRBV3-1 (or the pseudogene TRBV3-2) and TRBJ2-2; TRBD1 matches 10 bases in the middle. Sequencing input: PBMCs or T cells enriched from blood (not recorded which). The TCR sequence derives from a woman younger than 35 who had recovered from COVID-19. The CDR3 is CASSQAKGTGVHGELFF. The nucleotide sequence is TGTGCCAGCAGCCAAGCGAAGGGGACAGGGGTTCACGGGGAGCTGTTTTTT.